Below are 5 T cell receptor beta chains sequenced from a single sample in a study of cytotoxic CD8 clonotypes in ibrutinib-treated CLL. Data came from immunoSEQ multiplex PCR; TCRdb stores just in-frame clones and leaves some out. Seen here are approximately 150,000 clones, around nine tenths observed once, and the top ten hold 3% to 3.5%. Source: PBMCs, taken at disease progression, from a patient treated with ibrutinib. The receptors originated from a human donor with chronic lymphocytic leukemia.

This clone was observed a single time. The chain uses TRBV6-6 and TRBJ2-3, with D hard to call. V shed 0 bases and J shed 0 bases, with 7 bases lying between them. This CDR3 has 15 residues. CDR1 is MNHNY and CDR2 is SVGAGI in the germline V gene (reference sequence). The CDR3 bases are TGTGCCAGCAGTTACTCAGGCAGAAGCACAGATACGCAGTATTTT. Residues: CASSYSGRSTDTQYF.

The V and J genes are TRBV4-1 and TRBJ2-7, with 7 bases identical to TRBD2. V was pared by 0 bases and J by 5 bases, with 7 bases of the junction left unmatched. The CDR3 runs to 15 residues. Per germline, CDR1 MGHRA and CDR2 YSYEKL. CDR3 region: CASSQERRLADEQYF. The DNA of the CDR3 is TGCGCCAGCAGCCAAGAAAGGAGGCTAGCGGACGAGCAGTACTTC.

The chain couples TRBV19 to TRBJ1-4, with 7 positions matching TRBD1. Germline V gene lookup returns CDR1 LNHDA and CDR2 SQIVND (reference sequence). The length of the CDR3 is 16 residues. The V and J ends lost 4 bases and 1 base, in that order; junction bases with no gene match: 6. CDR3: CASSTGGSGTNEKLFF. The DNA of the CDR3 is TGTGCCAGTAGTACAGGGGGATCAGGAACTAATGAAAAACTGTTTTTT.

The V gene is TRBV23-1, the J gene TRBJ1-1; D perhaps matches TRBD1 (5 bases). TRBV23-1 is placed among ORFs of uncertain function. Trimming cost V 11 bases and J 6 bases, with 10 bases left between them. The CDR3 extends over 10 amino acids. The CDR3 coding sequence is TGCGCCGCAGGGCACTCTGAAGCTTTCTTT. Amino acids: CAAGHSEAFF.

This clone was recorded a few times. The chain uses TRBV5-1 and TRBJ2-7; 9 positions match TRBD2. The V gene end was trimmed by 1 base and the J gene end by 4 bases; junction bases not matched to a gene: 12. Per germline, CDR1 SGHRS and CDR2 YFSETQ. The CDR3 length is 17 residues. CDR3 DNA: TGCGCCAGCAGCTTGATCCTTAGCGGGAGTATCTCGTACGAGCAGTACTTC. As protein: CASSLILSGSISYEQYF.